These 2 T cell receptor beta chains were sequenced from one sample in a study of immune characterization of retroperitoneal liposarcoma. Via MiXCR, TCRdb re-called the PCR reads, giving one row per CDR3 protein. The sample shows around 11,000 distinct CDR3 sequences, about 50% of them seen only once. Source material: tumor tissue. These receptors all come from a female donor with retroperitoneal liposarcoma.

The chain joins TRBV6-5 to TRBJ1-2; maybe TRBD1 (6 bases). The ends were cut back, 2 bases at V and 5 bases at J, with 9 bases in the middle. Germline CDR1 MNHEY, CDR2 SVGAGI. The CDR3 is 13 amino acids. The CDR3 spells CASSYNRAYGYTF. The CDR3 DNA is TGTGCCAGCAGTTACAACAGGGCGTATGGCTACACCTTC.

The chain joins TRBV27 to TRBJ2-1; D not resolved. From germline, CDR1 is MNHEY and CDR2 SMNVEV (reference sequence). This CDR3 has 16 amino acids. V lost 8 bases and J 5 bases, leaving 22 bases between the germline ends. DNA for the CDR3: TGTGCCAGCTCGGACGATACGAGCGCTTATAACAATGAGCAGTTCTTC. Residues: CASSDDTSAYNNEQFF.